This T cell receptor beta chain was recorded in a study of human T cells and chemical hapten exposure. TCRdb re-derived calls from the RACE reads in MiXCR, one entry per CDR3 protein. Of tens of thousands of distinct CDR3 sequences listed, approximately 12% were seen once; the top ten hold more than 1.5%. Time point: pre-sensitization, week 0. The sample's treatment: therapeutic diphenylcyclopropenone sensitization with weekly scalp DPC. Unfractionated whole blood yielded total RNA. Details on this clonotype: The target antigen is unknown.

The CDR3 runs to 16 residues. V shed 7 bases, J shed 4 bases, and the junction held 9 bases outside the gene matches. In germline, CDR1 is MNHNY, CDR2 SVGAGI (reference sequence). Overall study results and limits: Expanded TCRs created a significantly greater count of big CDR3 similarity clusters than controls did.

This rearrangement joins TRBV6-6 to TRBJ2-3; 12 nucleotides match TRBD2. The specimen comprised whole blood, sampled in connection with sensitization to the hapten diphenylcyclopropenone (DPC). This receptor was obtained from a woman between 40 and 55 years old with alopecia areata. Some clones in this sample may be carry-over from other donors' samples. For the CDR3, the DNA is TGTGCCAGCACCTTGACTAGCGGGAGTTTGGCAGATACGCAGTATTTT. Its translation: CASTLTSGSLADTQYF.